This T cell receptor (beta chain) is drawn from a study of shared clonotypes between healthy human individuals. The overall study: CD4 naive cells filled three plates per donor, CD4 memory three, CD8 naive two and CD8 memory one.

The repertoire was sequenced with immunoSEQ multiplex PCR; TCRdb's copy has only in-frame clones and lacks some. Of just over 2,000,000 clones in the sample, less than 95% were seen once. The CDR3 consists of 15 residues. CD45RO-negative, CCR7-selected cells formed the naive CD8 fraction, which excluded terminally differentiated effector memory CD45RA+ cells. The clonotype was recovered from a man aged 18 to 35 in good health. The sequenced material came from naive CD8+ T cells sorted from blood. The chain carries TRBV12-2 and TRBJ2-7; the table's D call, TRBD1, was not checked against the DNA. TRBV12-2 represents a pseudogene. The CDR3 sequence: CASRFNPGGMYEQYF. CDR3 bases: TGTGCAAGTCGCTTTAACCCAGGGGGCATGTACGAGCAGTACTTC.